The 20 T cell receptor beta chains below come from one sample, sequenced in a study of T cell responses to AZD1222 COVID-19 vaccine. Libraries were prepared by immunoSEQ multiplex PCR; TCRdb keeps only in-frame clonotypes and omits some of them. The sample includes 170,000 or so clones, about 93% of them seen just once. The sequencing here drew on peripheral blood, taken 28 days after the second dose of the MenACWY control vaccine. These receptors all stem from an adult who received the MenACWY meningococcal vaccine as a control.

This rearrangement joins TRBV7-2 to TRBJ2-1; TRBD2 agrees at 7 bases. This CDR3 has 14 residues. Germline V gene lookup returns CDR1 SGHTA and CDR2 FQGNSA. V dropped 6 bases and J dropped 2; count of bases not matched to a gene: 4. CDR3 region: CASSPLAAYNEQFF. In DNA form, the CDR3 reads TGTGCCAGCAGTCCCCTAGCGGCCTACAATGAGCAGTTCTTC.

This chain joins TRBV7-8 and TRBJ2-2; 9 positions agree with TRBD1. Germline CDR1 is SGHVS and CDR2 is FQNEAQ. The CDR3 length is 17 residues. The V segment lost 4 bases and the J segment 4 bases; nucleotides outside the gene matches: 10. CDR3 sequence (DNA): TGTGCCAGCAGCTCGCTCCCCGGGACAGGGATCACCGGGGAGCTGTTTTTT. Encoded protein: CASSSLPGTGITGELFF.

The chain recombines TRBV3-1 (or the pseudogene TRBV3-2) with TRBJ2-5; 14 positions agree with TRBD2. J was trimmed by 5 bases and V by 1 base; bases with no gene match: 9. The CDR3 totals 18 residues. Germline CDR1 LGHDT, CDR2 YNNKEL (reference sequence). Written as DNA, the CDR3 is TGTGCCAGCAGCCAAGGGGGGACTAGCGGGGGAGCGAGGGAGACCCAGTACTTC. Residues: CASSQGGTSGGARETQYF.

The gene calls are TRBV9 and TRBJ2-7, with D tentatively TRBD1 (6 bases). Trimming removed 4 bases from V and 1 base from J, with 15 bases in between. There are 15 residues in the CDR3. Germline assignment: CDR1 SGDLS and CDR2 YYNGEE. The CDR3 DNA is TGTGCCAGCAGCTCGGGGCAGGGGTCGTCCTACGAGCAGTACTTC. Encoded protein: CASSSGQGSSYEQYF.

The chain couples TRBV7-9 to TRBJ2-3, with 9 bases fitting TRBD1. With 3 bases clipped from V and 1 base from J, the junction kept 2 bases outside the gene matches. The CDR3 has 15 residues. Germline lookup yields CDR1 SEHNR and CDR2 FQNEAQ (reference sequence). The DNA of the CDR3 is TGTGCCAGCAGCTTTTGGGACAGGGGCACAGATACGCAGTATTTT. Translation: CASSFWDRGTDTQYF. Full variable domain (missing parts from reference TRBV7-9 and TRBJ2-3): DTGVSQNPRHKITKRGQNVTFRCDPISEHNRLYWYRQTLGQGPEFLTYFQNEAQLEKSRLLSDRFSAERPKGSFSTLEIQRTEQGDSAMYLCASSFWDRGTDTQYFGPGTRLTVL.

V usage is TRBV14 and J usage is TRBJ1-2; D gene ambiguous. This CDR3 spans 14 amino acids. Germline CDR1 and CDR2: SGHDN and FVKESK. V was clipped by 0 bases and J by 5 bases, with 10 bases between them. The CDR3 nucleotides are TGTGCCAGCAGCCAAGAACCCAGTATTTATGGCTACACCTTC. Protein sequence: CASSQEPSIYGYTF.

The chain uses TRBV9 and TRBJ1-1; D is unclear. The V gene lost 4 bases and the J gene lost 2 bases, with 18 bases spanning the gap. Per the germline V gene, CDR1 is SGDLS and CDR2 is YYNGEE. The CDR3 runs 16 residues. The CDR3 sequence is CASSPQTELGNTEAFF. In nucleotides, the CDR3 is TGTGCCAGCAGCCCTCAGACCGAGCTGGGAAACACTGAAGCTTTCTTT.

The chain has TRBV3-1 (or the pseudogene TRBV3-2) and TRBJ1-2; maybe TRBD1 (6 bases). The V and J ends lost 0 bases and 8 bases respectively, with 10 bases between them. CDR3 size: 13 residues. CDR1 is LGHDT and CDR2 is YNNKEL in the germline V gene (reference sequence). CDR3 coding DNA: TGTGCCAGCAGCCAAGAGTCCAGGGGCGGCTACACCTTC. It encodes CASSQESRGGYTF.

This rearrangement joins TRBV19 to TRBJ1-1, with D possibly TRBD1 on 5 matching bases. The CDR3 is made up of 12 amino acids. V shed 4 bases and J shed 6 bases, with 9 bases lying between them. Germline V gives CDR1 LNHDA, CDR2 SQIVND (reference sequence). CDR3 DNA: TGTGCCAGTAGTAACGGGGGGTCTGAAGCTTTCTTT. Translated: CASSNGGSEAFF.

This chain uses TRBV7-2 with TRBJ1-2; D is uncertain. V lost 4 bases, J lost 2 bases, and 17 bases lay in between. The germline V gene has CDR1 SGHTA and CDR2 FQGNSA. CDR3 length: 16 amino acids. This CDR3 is CASSSRARGQNYGYTF. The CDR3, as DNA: TGTGCCAGCAGCTCGCGGGCACGAGGGCAGAACTATGGCTACACCTTC.

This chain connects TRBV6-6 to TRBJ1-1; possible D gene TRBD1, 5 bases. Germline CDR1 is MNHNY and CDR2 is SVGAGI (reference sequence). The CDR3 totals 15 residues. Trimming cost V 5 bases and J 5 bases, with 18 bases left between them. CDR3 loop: CASSNPGPKGTEAFF. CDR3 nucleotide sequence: TGTGCCAGCAGTAATCCGGGCCCCAAGGGGACTGAAGCTTTCTTT.

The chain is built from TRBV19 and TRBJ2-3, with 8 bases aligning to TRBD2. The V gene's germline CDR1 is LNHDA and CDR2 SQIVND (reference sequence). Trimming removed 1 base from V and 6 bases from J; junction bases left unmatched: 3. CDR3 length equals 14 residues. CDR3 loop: CASSIAGGMDTQYF. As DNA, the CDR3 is TGTGCCAGTAGTATAGCGGGGGGGATGGATACGCAGTATTTT.

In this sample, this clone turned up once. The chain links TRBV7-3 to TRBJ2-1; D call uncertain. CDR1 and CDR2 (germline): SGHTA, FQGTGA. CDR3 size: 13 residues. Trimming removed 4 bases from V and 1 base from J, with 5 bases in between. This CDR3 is CASSSGSYNEQFF. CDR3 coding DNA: TGTGCCAGCAGCTCCGGATCCTACAATGAGCAGTTCTTC.

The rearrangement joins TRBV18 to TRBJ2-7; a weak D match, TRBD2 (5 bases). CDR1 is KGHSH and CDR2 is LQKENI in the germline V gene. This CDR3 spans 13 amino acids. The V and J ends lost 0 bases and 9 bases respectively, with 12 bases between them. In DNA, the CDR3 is TGTGCCAGCTCACCACCGTCCGGCGCGGGGCAGTACTTC. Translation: CASSPPSGAGQYF.

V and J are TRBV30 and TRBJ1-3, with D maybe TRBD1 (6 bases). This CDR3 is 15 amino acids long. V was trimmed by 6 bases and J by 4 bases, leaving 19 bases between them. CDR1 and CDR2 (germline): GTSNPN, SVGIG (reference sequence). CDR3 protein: CACTGGGLRGNTIYF. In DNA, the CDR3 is TGTGCCTGCACCGGCGGGGGCTTGCGCGGAAACACCATATATTTT.

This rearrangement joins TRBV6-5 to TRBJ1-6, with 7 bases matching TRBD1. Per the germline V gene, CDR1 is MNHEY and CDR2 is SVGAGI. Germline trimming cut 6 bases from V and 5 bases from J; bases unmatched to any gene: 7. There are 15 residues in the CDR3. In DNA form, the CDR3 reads TGTGCCAGCAGGAGGGGGCTCGGGGATAATTCACCCCTCCACTTT. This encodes CASRRGLGDNSPLHF.

This CDR3 reads CASSYSTVISGNTIYF. The DNA for the CDR3 is TGTGCCAGCAGTTACTCGACGGTTATCTCTGGAAACACCATATATTTT. The chain recombines TRBV6-5 with TRBJ1-3; D gene uncertain. Per the germline V gene, CDR1 is MNHEY and CDR2 is SVGAGI. CDR3 length: 16 residues. The ends were cut back, 0 bases at V and 0 bases at J, with 9 bases in the middle.

The DNA of the CDR3 is TGCGCCAGCAGCCAAACAAGTTCAGTGGGCTATGGCTACACCTTC. It is translated as CASSQTSSVGYGYTF. This chain uses TRBV4-3 with TRBJ1-2; D call uncertain. Germline-derived CDR1 and CDR2 are LGHNA and YSLEER. This CDR3 has 15 residues. V lost 2 bases and J 4 bases, leaving 14 bases between the germline ends.

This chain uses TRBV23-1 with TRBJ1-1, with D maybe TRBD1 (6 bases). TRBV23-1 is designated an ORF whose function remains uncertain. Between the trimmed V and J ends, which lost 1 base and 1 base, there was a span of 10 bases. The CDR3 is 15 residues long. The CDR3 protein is CASSQCSGENTEAFF. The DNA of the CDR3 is TGCGCCAGCAGTCAATGTTCAGGGGAGAACACTGAAGCTTTCTTT.

The CDR3 sequence is CASSLAGEGEKLFF. The CDR3 nucleotides are TGTGCCAGCAGCTTGGCGGGGGAGGGTGAAAAACTGTTTTTT. The V and J genes are TRBV5-6 and TRBJ1-4, with TRBD1 as a possible D gene (5 bases). The CDR3 spans 14 residues. Germline loops: CDR1 SGHDT, CDR2 YYEEEE. V was pared by 0 bases and J by 7 bases, with 10 bases between.